The 26 T cell receptor beta chains reported below all come from one sample, sequenced in a study of shared clonotypes between healthy human individuals. Assay: immunoSEQ multiplex PCR; the TCRdb copy retains only in-frame clones and omits some. The sample includes a few hundred thousand clones, 70% to 80% of them seen just once. Sequencing was carried out using PBMCs. The source is a woman aged 40 to 50 in good health. Some clones in this sample may be carry-over from other donors' samples.

The chain joins TRBV7-2 to TRBJ1-3; D may be TRBD1 (6 bases). The V and J ends lost 5 bases and 2 bases respectively, with 13 bases between them. From germline, CDR1 is SGHTA and CDR2 FQGNSA. CDR3 length equals 15 residues. Written as DNA, the CDR3 is TGTGCCAGCAGCCCTGGGGGCGGCACTGGAAACACCATATATTTT. This codes for CASSPGGGTGNTIYF.

The genes are TRBV28 and TRBJ1-2, with 7 nucleotides matching TRBD1. Germline V lookup: CDR1 MDHEN, CDR2 SYDVKM. J lost 0 bases, V lost 8 bases, and 6 bases had no gene match. The CDR3 spans 14 residues. The CDR3 region has the DNA TGTGCCAGCCTTAAGACAGGGACTAACTATGGCTACACCTTC. This translates into CASLKTGTNYGYTF.

Written as DNA, the CDR3 is TGTGCCAGCAGCTTGGCATACAGGAGGGACACCGGGGAGCTGTTTTTT. This gives the protein CASSLAYRRDTGELFF. This chain joins TRBV11-2 and TRBJ2-2, with D perhaps TRBD2 (6 bases). Germline V gene data show CDR1 as SGHAT and CDR2 as FQNNGV. The CDR3 length is 16 residues. V was shortened by 3 bases and J by 3 bases, with 14 bases between the two germline ends.

This clone has just a few counts. This chain links TRBV29-1 with TRBJ1-1; 8 bases are shared with TRBD1. The J segment lost 6 bases and the V segment lost 7 bases, leaving 7 bases of the junction unmatched. Germline V gene lookup returns CDR1 SQVTM and CDR2 ANQGSEA. CDR3 size: 12 residues. CDR3 protein: CSAGGGGSEAFF. The CDR3 bases are TGCAGCGCAGGGGGCGGGGGATCTGAAGCTTTCTTT.

This chain connects TRBV28 to TRBJ2-7; no definite D call. V was pared by 9 bases and J by 2 bases, with 11 bases between. The CDR3 has 12 residues. Germline CDR1 MDHEN, CDR2 SYDVKM. CDR3 residues: CASWRAPYEQYF. The DNA for the CDR3 is TGTGCCAGTTGGCGCGCCCCCTACGAGCAGTACTTC. The full variable domain, rest sourced from reference TRBV28 and TRBJ2-7, is DVKVTQSSRYLVKRTGEKVFLECVQDMDHENMFWYRQDPGLGLRLIYFSYDVKMKEKGDIPEGYSVSREKKERFSLILESASTNQTSMYLCASWRAPYEQYFGPGTRLTVT.

V usage is TRBV30 and J usage is TRBJ2-1, with 7 bases identical to TRBD1. The CDR3 covers 15 residues. After removal of 2 bases from V and 2 bases from J, the junction contained 6 bases not matched to a gene. CDR1 is GTSNPN, CDR2 SVGIG, per germline (reference sequence). CDR3 sequence: CAWSTDRVPYNEQFF. The CDR3 DNA reads as TGTGCCTGGAGTACTGACAGGGTTCCCTACAATGAGCAGTTCTTC. The whole variable domain, remainder taken from reference TRBV30 and TRBJ2-1, is SQTIHQWPATLVQPVGSPLSLECTVEGTSNPNLYWYRQAAGRGLQLLFYSVGIGQISSEVPQNLSASRPQDRQFILSSKKLLLSDSGFYLCAWSTDRVPYNEQFFGPGTRLTVL.

In its sample, this clone was seen once. V gene TRBV15 combines with J gene TRBJ1-1, with TRBD1 matching 7 bases. Germline values: CDR1 LNHNV, CDR2 YYDKDF (reference sequence). Trimming took 3 bases from V and 0 from J; bases not matched to a gene: 4. The length of the CDR3 is 15 residues. The CDR3 protein is CATSSRQGVNTEAFF. In nucleotides, the CDR3 is TGTGCCACCAGCAGTCGGCAGGGGGTGAACACTGAAGCTTTCTTT.

The J gene is TRBJ1-1, the V gene TRBV18, with 9 positions matching TRBD1. J gave up 3 bases and V 6 bases, and 5 bases lay outside the gene matches. From germline, CDR1 is KGHSH and CDR2 LQKENI. This CDR3 is built from 14 residues. The CDR3 coding sequence is TGTGCCAGCTCTCAACAGGGGGCCCACACTGAAGCTTTCTTT. It is translated as CASSQQGAHTEAFF.

This rearrangement joins TRBV11-2 to TRBJ1-3; D might be TRBD1 (5 bases). This CDR3 region has 16 residues. CDR1 and CDR2 (germline): SGHAT, FQNNGV. Trimming removed 6 bases at V and 2 bases at J, with 17 bases between. CDR3 sequence reads: CASSLDWGRAGNTIYF. CDR3 nucleotides: TGTGCCAGCAGTCTGGACTGGGGGAGGGCTGGAAACACCATATATTTT.

The V and J genes are TRBV19 and TRBJ2-3; D uncertain. CDR1 is LNHDA and CDR2 is SQIVND in the germline V gene (reference sequence). CDR3 length: 15 residues. V lost 2 bases and J 1 base, leaving 10 bases between the germline ends. The CDR3, as DNA: TGTGCCAGTAGTATACAAAGTGATGGCACAGATACGCAGTATTTT. This sequence encodes CASSIQSDGTDTQYF.

For this clone: A much larger clonotype is one base distant, so this may be a read error. This same CDR3 is encoded by further DNA sequences in the sample. The V and J genes are TRBV29-1 and TRBJ2-3, with 8 bases lining up with TRBD1. The CDR3 has 14 amino acids. Germline CDR1 and CDR2: SQVTM and ANQGSEA. V was pared by 3 bases and J by 1 base, with 3 bases of the junction left unmatched. The CDR3 DNA reads as TGCAGCGTTGACAGGGGGCTAGGCACAGATACGCAGTATTTT. Translation gives CSVDRGLGTDTQYF.

V is TRBV27 and J is TRBJ2-1; no reliable D call. Trimming removed 4 bases from V and 8 bases from J, with 6 bases in between. The CDR3 spans 11 residues. Germline V gene data show CDR1 as MNHEY and CDR2 as SMNVEV (reference sequence). The CDR3 spells CASSWLDEQFF. The CDR3 DNA reads as TGTGCCAGCAGTTGGCTAGATGAGCAGTTCTTC.

The chain employs TRBV7-2 and TRBJ2-7; D call uncertain. The V and J ends lost 0 bases and 4 bases respectively, with 13 bases between them. CDR3 size: 15 residues. The germline V gene encodes CDR1 SGHTA and CDR2 FQGNSA. Here the CDR3 reads CASSLAGSPQYEQYF. Written as DNA, the CDR3 is TGTGCCAGCAGCTTAGCGGGGTCCCCCCAATACGAGCAGTACTTC.

This clone appeared once. The CDR3 here is CASSLFVMGGFTEAFF. In nucleotides, the CDR3 is TGTGCCAGCAGTTTATTTGTAATGGGGGGTTTCACTGAAGCTTTCTTT. V and J are TRBV27 and TRBJ1-1, with a weak D call TRBD1 (5 bases). Deletions cut 1 base from V and 4 bases from J, with 16 bases between. Germline V gives CDR1 MNHEY, CDR2 SMNVEV (reference sequence). This CDR3 region has 16 residues.

This clone was seen only a few times. The gene calls are TRBV20-1 and TRBJ2-7; D is unresolved. This CDR3 is built from 11 residues. The germline V and J ends were trimmed by 3 bases and 6 bases, with 9 bases remaining between them. Germline values: CDR1 DFQATT, CDR2 SNEGSKA (reference sequence). CDR3 nucleotide sequence: TGCAGTGCTAGTGGCCCCCTCGAGCAGTACTTC. Amino acid sequence: CSASGPLEQYF.

This clone was found a few times. This sequence joins TRBV7-9 and TRBJ1-3; 9 bases line up with TRBD1. J was trimmed by 4 bases and V by 8 bases; bases with no gene match: 9. Germline loops: CDR1 SEHNR, CDR2 FQNEAQ (reference sequence). CDR3 size: 15 residues. In nucleotides, the CDR3 is TGTGCCAGCGGCGGACAGGGGACGGGAGGAAACACCATATATTTT. This gives the protein CASGGQGTGGNTIYF. The entire variable domain, with the rest obtained from reference TRBV7-9 and TRBJ1-3, is as follows: DTGVSQNPRHKITKRGQNVTFRCDPISEHNRLYWYRQTLGQGPEFLTYFQNEAQLEKSRLLSDRFSAERPKGSFSTLEIQRTEQGDSAMYLCASGGQGTGGNTIYFGEGSWLTVV.

The chain carries TRBV6-6 and TRBJ2-1, with 7 bases identical to TRBD1. Germline CDR1 reads MNHNY; CDR2 reads SVGAGI (reference sequence). The CDR3 spans 15 residues. Trimming took 6 bases from V and 0 from J; bases not matched to a gene: 5. CDR3 protein: CASSSTGSSYNEQFF. The DNA for the CDR3 is TGTGCCAGCAGCTCGACAGGGAGCTCCTACAATGAGCAGTTCTTC.

This chain uses TRBV5-1 with TRBJ2-5, with unresolved D. The ends were cut back, 0 bases at V and 0 bases at J, with 12 bases in the middle. This CDR3 region has 16 residues. Per the germline V gene, CDR1 is SGHRS and CDR2 is YFSETQ. The CDR3 coding sequence is TGCGCCAGCAGCTTGGCCGGCCTCAGGTACCAAGAGACCCAGTACTTC. Translating it yields CASSLAGLRYQETQYF.

The chain has TRBV10-2 and TRBJ2-1; TRBD2 matches 7 bases. The CDR3 covers 15 residues. The junction had 4 bases not matched to a gene; V was cut back by 2 bases and J by 3 bases. Germline V lookup: CDR1 WSHSY, CDR2 SAAADI. The CDR3 is CASSELAVNYNEQFF. CDR3 DNA: TGCGCCAGCAGTGAGCTAGCGGTCAACTACAATGAGCAGTTCTTC.

In regard to this clone: This likely reflects a read error, since a far larger clone is one base away. The sample carries other DNA sequences with the same CDR3. V gene TRBV4-1 combines with J gene TRBJ2-1; the match to TRBD1 covers 9 bases. This CDR3 has 17 amino acids. The ends lost 6 bases at V and 1 base at J; junction bases unmatched: 10. Germline loops: CDR1 MGHRA, CDR2 YSYEKL. The CDR3 DNA reads as TGCGCCAGCAGTGGACAGGGGTCGTTGTCATCCTACAATGAGCAGTTCTTC. This translates into CASSGQGSLSSYNEQFF.

V is TRBV27 and J is TRBJ2-5, with 8 nucleotides matching TRBD2. The J call may be faulty, since TRBJ2-7 better matches the DNA end. CDR1 is MNHEY, CDR2 SMNVEV, per germline (reference sequence). CDR3 length: 16 residues. This CDR3 is CASSPLGREVAYEQYF. The CDR3 DNA reads TGTGCCAGCAGTCCCCTCGGGCGGGAGGTCGCCTACGAGCAGTACTTC.

CDR3 DNA sequence: TGTGCCAGCAGATCCCCCGTAGCGACCTACGAGCAGTACTTC. Amino acid sequence: CASRSPVATYEQYF. The chain links TRBV28 to TRBJ2-7, with D perhaps TRBD2 (5 bases). With 6 bases removed from V and 2 bases from J, the gap between germline ends came to 14 bases. Germline V gene sequence: CDR1 MDHEN, CDR2 SYDVKM. CDR3 length: 14 amino acids.

The V and J genes are TRBV4-2 and TRBJ2-1; D is undetermined. This CDR3 contains 14 residues. With 0 bases removed from V and 12 bases from J, the gap between germline ends came to 15 bases. Per germline, CDR1 LGHNA and CDR2 YNFKEQ. The CDR3 region is CASSQEQGPRGQFF. DNA for the CDR3: TGTGCCAGCAGCCAAGAACAAGGCCCCCGTGGGCAGTTCTTC.

The V gene is TRBV5-1, the J gene TRBJ2-7; possible D gene TRBD2, 5 bases. There are 14 residues in the CDR3. Looked up from germline, CDR1 is SGHRS and CDR2 is YFSETQ. The V end was cut by 1 base, the J end by 10 bases, with 18 bases between. As DNA, the CDR3 is TGCGCCAGCAGCTTGACCCGTCCTAGTTCGGGACAGTACTTC. It yields the protein CASSLTRPSSGQYF.

The chain combines TRBV2 with TRBJ1-5, with a possible D match to TRBD1 (6 bases). Trimming left V 4 bases short and J 7 bases short, with 17 bases between. The CDR3 has 15 amino acids. The V gene's germline CDR1 is SNHLY and CDR2 FYNNEI. The CDR3 region is CASSAVGGAGQPQHF. DNA of the CDR3: TGTGCCAGCAGTGCGGTTGGGGGGGCCGGGCAGCCCCAGCATTTT.

J is TRBJ2-7 and V is TRBV7-9; D gene ambiguous. Trimming pared 5 bases from V and 4 bases from J, leaving 6 bases between. The CDR3 covers 11 residues. The germline V gene encodes CDR1 SEHNR and CDR2 FQNEAQ (reference sequence). The DNA for the CDR3 is TGTGCCAGCAGCAATATGTACGAGCAGTACTTC. Protein sequence: CASSNMYEQYF.